The 9 T cell receptor beta chains below were found in one sample sequenced in a study of T cells in women clearing cervical HPV infection. This table comes from immunoSEQ multiplex PCR, and its TCRdb copy is limited to in-frame clones, with some not included. The sample table includes roughly 48,000 clones. Specimen: blood buffy coat. These receptors all come from a woman between 18 and 69 years old with a cervical HPV16 infection that either progressed to CIN3+ or cleared (not recorded which).

Note on this clone: The read halts 3 residues ahead of the CDR3 end, with the missing end drawn from the germline J gene. The chain joins TRBV11-2 to TRBJ2-7, with D possibly being TRBD2 (6 bases). V lost 0 bases and J 4 bases, leaving 13 bases between the germline ends. CDR1 SGHAT and CDR2 FQNNGV come from the germline V gene. CDR3 size: 15 residues. The CDR3 here is CASSLDRGRGYEQYF. The sequenced part of the CDR3 DNA is TGTGCCAGCAGCTTAGATCGGGGGAGAGGTTACGAG.

Concerning this clone itself: The read ends 3 residues early relative to the CDR3; the germline J gene fills the gap. This rearrangement joins TRBV30 to TRBJ1-6; TRBD1 might be the D (5 bases). This CDR3 region has 17 residues. V lost 4 bases to trimming and J lost 0 bases, with 16 bases between them. Germline CDR1 reads GTSNPN; CDR2 reads SVGIG (reference sequence). CDR3 protein: CAWILGGSSSYNSPLHF. Partial CDR3 DNA: TGTGCCTGGATCTTGGGGGGATCGAGCTCCTATAATTCACCC.

For this clone: The DNA ends 3 residues before the CDR3 does, and the rest of the CDR3 is filled in from the germline J gene. This chain joins TRBV7-9 and TRBJ1-4, with 10 positions matching TRBD1. Germline CDR1 is SEHNR and CDR2 is FQNEAQ (reference sequence). The ends lost 4 bases at V and 4 bases at J; junction bases unmatched: 3. CDR3 length: 15 residues. The CDR3 DNA, read in part, is TGTGCCAGCAGCTCCGGGACAGGGGTTAATGAAAAA. Protein sequence: CASSSGTGVNEK. In full, the CDR3 reads CASSSGTGVNEKLFF. Drawing the rest from reference TRBV7-9 and TRBJ1-4, the complete variable domain is DTGVSQNPRHKITKRGQNVTFRCDPISEHNRLYWYRQTLGQGPEFLTYFQNEAQLEKSRLLSDRFSAERPKGSFSTLEIQRTEQGDSAMYLCASSSGTGVNEKLFFGSGTQLSVL.

With respect to this clone: The sequence runs out 3 residues before the end of the CDR3; the remainder is reconstructed from the germline J gene. The chain employs TRBV2 and TRBJ2-3, with a possible D match to TRBD2 (6 bases). Deletions cut 4 bases from V and 4 bases from J, with 15 bases between. The CDR3 loop spans 15 amino acids. Germline CDR1 SNHLY, CDR2 FYNNEI. Partial CDR3 DNA: TGTGCCAGCAGTGGTAGCGGCTCTCGAGCAGATACG. This encodes CASSGSGSRADT. The whole CDR3 is CASSGSGSRADTQYF.

In the case of this clone: The read finishes 3 residues shy of the CDR3 end, and the germline J gene is used to complete it. This chain uses TRBV12-3 or TRBV12-4 with TRBJ1-5; 9 bases agree with TRBD1. Unmatched junction bases numbered 9, after V lost 1 base and J lost 5 bases. The CDR3 is 17 amino acids. The CDR3 DNA, read in part, is TGTGCCAGCAGTTTAGGGACAGGGGTCTCACTATATCAGCCC. Its translation: CASSLGTGVSLYQP. The complete CDR3 sequence is CASSLGTGVSLYQPQHF.

About this clone itself: The read terminates 3 residues before the CDR3 end, so the remaining end is supplied by the germline J gene. The rearrangement links TRBV5-4 to TRBJ2-3, with 7 bases identical to TRBD2. Germline V lookup: CDR1 SGHNT, CDR2 YYREEE (reference sequence). Unmatched junction bases numbered 4, after V lost 1 base and J lost 2 bases. The CDR3 is 15 amino acids. CDR3 protein: CASSLKRDITDTQYF. The part of the CDR3 DNA that was read is TGTGCCAGCAGCTTGAAGCGGGATATCACAGATACG.

As concerns this clone: The DNA ends 3 residues before the CDR3 does, and the rest of the CDR3 is filled in from the germline J gene. The chain employs TRBV7-9 and TRBJ1-5; 7 bases are shared with TRBD1. Germline V gene sequence: CDR1 SEHNR, CDR2 FQNEAQ (reference sequence). The CDR3 is made up of 15 amino acids. Germline trimming cut 4 bases from V and 6 bases from J; bases unmatched to any gene: 9. The CDR3 sequence is CASSSLEGASQPQHF. The part of the CDR3 DNA that was read is TGTGCCAGCAGCTCCCTCGAGGGGGCTAGTCAGCCC. The variable domain in full, completed from reference TRBV7-9 and TRBJ1-5, reads DTGVSQNPRHKITKRGQNVTFRCDPISEHNRLYWYRQTLGQGPEFLTYFQNEAQLEKSRLLSDRFSAERPKGSFSTLEIQRTEQGDSAMYLCASSSLEGASQPQHFGDGTRLSIL.

The CDR3 is CSAREPISRLRTQYF. The covered CDR3 bases are TGCAGTGCTAGAGAACCGATCTCACGGTTACGTACG. This chain uses TRBV20-1 with TRBJ2-3, with D unclear. The read finishes 3 residues shy of the CDR3 end, and the germline J gene is used to complete it. V lost 0 bases to trimming and J lost 8 bases, with 18 bases between them. Germline V lookup: CDR1 DFQATT, CDR2 SNEGSKA (reference sequence). This CDR3 spans 15 amino acids.

In the case of this clone: The read finishes 3 residues shy of the CDR3 end, and the germline J gene is used to complete it. The chain carries TRBV19 and TRBJ2-7; D is undetermined. This CDR3 has 14 residues. Germline V lookup: CDR1 LNHDA, CDR2 SQIVND (reference sequence). Trimming stripped 2 bases from V and 3 bases from J, with 11 bases between. The covered CDR3 bases are TGTGCCAGTAGTATAATAGACAACGGCTACGAG. Translation: CASSIIDNGYE. The CDR3, in full, reads CASSIIDNGYEQYF.